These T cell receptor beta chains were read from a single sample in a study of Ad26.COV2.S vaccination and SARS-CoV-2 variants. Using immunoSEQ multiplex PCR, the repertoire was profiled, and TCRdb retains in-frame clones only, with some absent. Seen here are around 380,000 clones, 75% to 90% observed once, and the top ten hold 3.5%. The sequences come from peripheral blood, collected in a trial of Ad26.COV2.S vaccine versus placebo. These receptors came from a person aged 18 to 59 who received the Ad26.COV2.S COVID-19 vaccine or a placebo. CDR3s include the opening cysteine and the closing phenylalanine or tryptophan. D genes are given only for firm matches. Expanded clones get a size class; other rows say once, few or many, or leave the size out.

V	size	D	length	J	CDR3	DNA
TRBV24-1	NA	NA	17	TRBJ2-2	CATSDTALGSYTGELFF	TGTGCCACCAGTGATACAGCGTTAGGGTCATACACCGGGGAGCTGTTTTTT
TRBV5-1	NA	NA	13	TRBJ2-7	CASSTGPTYEQYF	TGCGCCAGCAGCACAGGACCGACCTACGAGCAGTACTTC
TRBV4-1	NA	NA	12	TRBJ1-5	CASSQGREPQHF	TGCGCCAGCAGCCAAGGGCGCGAGCCCCAGCATTTT
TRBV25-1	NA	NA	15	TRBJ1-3	CASSDFGSSGNTIYF	TGTGCCAGCAGTGACTTCGGGAGCTCTGGAAACACCATATATTTT
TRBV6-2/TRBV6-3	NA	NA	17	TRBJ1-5	CASSLILTTVSNQPQHF	TGTGCCAGCAGTCTAATCCTGACGACAGTTAGCAATCAGCCCCAGCATTTT
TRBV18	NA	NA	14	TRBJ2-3	CASEGGISTDTQYF	TGTGCCAGCGAGGGGGGCATAAGCACAGATACGCAGTATTTT
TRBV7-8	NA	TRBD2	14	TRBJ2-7	CASSLDGAGREQYF	TGTGCCAGCAGCTTAGACGGGGCCGGGAGGGAGCAGTACTTC
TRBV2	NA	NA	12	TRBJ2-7	CASRGAGYEQYF	TGTGCCAGCAGAGGGGCGGGGTACGAGCAGTACTTC
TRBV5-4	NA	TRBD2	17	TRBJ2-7	CASSLGLAGGSSYEQYF	TGTGCCAGCAGCTTGGGACTAGCGGGGGGTAGCTCCTACGAGCAGTACTTC
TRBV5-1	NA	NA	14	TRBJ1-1	CASGSTGGSTEAFF	TGCGCCAGCGGATCGACGGGGGGAAGCACTGAAGCTTTCTTT
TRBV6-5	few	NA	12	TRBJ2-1	CASTLTKDEQFF	TGTGCCAGCACCTTGACAAAAGATGAGCAGTTCTTC
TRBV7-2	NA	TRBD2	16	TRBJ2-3	CASSLGLAGGTDTQYF	TGTGCCAGCAGCCTCGGACTAGCGGGGGGCACAGATACGCAGTATTTT
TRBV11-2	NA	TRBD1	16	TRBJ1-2	CASSLFGTGANYGYTF	TGTGCCAGCAGCTTGTTCGGGACAGGTGCTAACTATGGCTACACCTTC
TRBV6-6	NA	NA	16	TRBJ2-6	CASSQNQGPGANVLTF	TGTGCCAGCAGTCAGAACCAGGGTCCTGGGGCCAACGTCCTGACTTTC
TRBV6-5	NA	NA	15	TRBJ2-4	CASSRSVLPKNIQYF	TGTGCCAGCAGTCGGTCGGTTTTGCCCAAAAACATTCAGTACTTC
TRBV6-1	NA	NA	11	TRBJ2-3	CASSENTFAYF	TGTGCCAGCAGTGAGAACACCTTCGCATATTTT
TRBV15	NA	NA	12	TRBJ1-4	CATGWAVEKLFF	TGTGCCACCGGCTGGGCGGTCGAAAAACTGTTTTTT
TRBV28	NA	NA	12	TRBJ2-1	CASSSVINEQFF	TGTGCCAGCAGTTCAGTCATTAATGAGCAGTTCTTC
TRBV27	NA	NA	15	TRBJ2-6	CASSSSGAGANVLTF	TGTGCCAGCAGTTCCTCAGGGGCTGGGGCCAACGTCCTGACTTTC
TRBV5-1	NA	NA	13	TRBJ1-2	CASSLDGQYQYTF	TGCGCCAGCAGCTTGGATGGACAGTATCAGTACACCTTC
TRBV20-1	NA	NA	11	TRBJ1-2	CSARDIGWSTF	TGCAGTGCTAGGGACATCGGGTGGAGCACCTTC
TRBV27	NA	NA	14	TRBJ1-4	CASSPHDGQEKLFF	TGTGCCAGCAGTCCCCACGACGGGCAGGAAAAACTGTTTTTT
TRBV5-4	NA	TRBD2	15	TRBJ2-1	CASSLGAGYPNEQFF	TGTGCCAGCAGCTTGGGAGCGGGGTACCCCAATGAGCAGTTCTTC
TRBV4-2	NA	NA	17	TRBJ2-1	CASSQDGFRGGYNEQFF	TGTGCCAGCAGCCAAGATGGGTTTAGGGGTGGGTACAATGAGCAGTTCTTC
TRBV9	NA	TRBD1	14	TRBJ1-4	CASRGTGSNEKLFF	TGTGCCAGCAGGGGGACAGGAAGTAATGAAAAACTGTTTTTT
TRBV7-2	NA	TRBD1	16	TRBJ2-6	CASSTGQGSGANVLTF	TGTGCCAGCAGCACGGGACAGGGGTCTGGGGCCAACGTCCTGACTTTC
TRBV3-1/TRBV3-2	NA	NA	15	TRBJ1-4	CASSQQRMVDEKLFF	TGTGCCAGCAGCCAACAAAGGATGGTCGATGAAAAACTGTTTTTT
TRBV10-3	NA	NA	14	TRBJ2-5	CATAILGAGETQYF	TGTGCCACCGCGATCTTAGGTGCGGGAGAGACCCAGTACTTC
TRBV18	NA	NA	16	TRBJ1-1	CASSPLEQTMNTEAFF	TGTGCCAGCTCACCATTGGAACAGACCATGAACACTGAAGCTTTCTTT
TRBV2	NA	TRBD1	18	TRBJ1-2	CASRTIYRQGASDYGYTF	TGTGCCAGCAGAACAATATACCGACAGGGGGCTAGCGACTATGGCTACACCTTC
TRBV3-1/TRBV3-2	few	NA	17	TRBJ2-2	CASSQAQGGLGTGELFF	TGTGCCAGCAGCCAAGCACAGGGGGGGCTCGGTACCGGGGAGCTGTTTTTT
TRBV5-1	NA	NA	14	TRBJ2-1	CASSQEQGYNEQFF	TGCGCCAGCAGCCAAGAACAGGGATACAATGAGCAGTTCTTC
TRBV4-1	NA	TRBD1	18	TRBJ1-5	CASSQEIGQESNNQPQHF	TGCGCCAGCAGCCAAGAGATAGGACAGGAGTCTAACAATCAGCCCCAGCATTTT
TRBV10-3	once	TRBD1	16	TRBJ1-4	CAISESRGPYNEKLFF	TGTGCCATCAGTGAGTCGAGGGGGCCCTACAATGAAAAACTGTTTTTT
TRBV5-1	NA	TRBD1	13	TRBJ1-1	CASRTGVNTEAFF	TGCGCCAGTAGGACAGGGGTAAACACTGAAGCTTTCTTT
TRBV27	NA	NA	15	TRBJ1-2	CASSFTAGSNYGYTF	TGTGCCAGCAGTTTTACGGCAGGGTCAAACTATGGCTACACCTTC
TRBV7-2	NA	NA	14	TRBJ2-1	CASSASKDHNEQFF	TGTGCCAGCAGCGCGTCCAAGGACCACAATGAGCAGTTCTTC
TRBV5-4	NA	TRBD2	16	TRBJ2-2	CASSSSGGLNTGELFF	TGTGCCAGCAGCTCTAGCGGGGGCCTGAACACCGGGGAGCTGTTTTTT
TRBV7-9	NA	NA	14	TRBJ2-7	CASSPDGMLSEQYF	TGTGCCAGCAGCCCAGACGGGATGTTAAGTGAGCAGTACTTC
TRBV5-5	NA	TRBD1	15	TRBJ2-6	CASSPDRAGANVLTF	TGTGCCAGCAGCCCGGACAGGGCTGGGGCCAACGTCCTGACTTTC